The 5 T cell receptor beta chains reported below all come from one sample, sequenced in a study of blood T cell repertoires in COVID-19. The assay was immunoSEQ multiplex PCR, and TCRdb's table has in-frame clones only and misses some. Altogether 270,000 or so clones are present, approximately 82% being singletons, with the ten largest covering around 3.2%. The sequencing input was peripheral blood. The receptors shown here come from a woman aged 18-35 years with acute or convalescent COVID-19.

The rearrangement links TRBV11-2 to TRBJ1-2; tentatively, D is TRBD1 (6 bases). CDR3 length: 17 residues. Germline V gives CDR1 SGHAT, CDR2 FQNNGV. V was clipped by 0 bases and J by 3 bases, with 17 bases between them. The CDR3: CASSLDVAGDMDYGYTF. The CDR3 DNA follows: TGTGCCAGCAGCTTAGATGTAGCAGGGGATATGGACTATGGCTACACCTTC. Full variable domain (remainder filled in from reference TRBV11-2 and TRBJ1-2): EAGVAQSPRYKIIEKRQSVAFWCNPISGHATLYWYQQILGQGPKLLIQFQNNGVVDDSQLPKDRFSAERLKGVDSTLKIQPAKLEDSAVYLCASSLDVAGDMDYGYTFGSGTRLTVV.

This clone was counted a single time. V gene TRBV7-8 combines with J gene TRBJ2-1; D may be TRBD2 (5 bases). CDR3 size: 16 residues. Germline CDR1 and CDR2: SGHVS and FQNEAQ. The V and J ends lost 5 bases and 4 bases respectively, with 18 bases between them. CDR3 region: CASSRIGVSGYNEQFF. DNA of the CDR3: TGTGCCAGCAGCAGGATTGGGGTGTCGGGATACAATGAGCAGTTCTTC.

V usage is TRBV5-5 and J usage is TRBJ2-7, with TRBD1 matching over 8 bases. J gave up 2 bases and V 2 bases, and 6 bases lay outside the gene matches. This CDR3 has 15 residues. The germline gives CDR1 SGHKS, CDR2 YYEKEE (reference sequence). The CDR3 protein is CASSFGTRGPYEQYF. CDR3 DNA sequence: TGTGCCAGCAGCTTTGGGACCAGGGGGCCCTACGAGCAGTACTTC.

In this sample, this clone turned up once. Here the CDR3 reads CASKAGIVGLSLDEQFF. CDR3 nucleotide sequence: TGTGCCAGTAAAGCCGGCATAGTCGGACTTAGTCTGGATGAGCAGTTCTTC. The genes are TRBV19 and TRBJ2-1, with D maybe TRBD2 (5 bases). Germline V lookup: CDR1 LNHDA, CDR2 SQIVND (reference sequence). The CDR3 has 17 residues. The V end lost 7 bases, the J end lost 8 bases, and 27 bases lay between the germline ends.

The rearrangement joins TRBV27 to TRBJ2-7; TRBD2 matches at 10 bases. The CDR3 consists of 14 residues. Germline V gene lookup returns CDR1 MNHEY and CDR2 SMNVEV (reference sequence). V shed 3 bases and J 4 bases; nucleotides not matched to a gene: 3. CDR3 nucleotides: TGTGCCAGCAGTTTTTCTAGCGGGAGTTACGAGCAGTACTTC. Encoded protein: CASSFSSGSYEQYF.